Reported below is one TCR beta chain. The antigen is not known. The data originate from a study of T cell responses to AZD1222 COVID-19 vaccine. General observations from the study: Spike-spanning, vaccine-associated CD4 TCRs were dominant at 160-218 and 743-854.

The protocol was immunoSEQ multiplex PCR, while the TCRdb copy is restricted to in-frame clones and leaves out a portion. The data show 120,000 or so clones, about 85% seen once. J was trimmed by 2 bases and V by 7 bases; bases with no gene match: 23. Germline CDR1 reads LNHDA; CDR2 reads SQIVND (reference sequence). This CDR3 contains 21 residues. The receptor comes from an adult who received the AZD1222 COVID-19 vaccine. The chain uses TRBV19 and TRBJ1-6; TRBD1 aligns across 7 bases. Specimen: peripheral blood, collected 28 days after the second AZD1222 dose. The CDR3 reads CASIMYRVRGYPTPYNSPLHF. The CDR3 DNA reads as TGTGCCAGTATCATGTATAGGGTCAGGGGGTACCCTACGCCCTATAATTCACCCCTCCACTTT. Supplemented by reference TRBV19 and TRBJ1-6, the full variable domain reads DGGITQSPKYLFRKEGQNVTLSCEQNLNHDAMYWYRQDPGQGLRLIYYSQIVNDFQKGDIAEGYSVSREKKESFPLTVTSAQKNPTAFYLCASIMYRVRGYPTPYNSPLHFGNGTRLTVT.